The 26 T cell receptor beta chains in this list originate from one sample, sequenced in a study of control samples from healthy donors and cancer patients. Profiled with immunoSEQ multiplex PCR; TCRdb holds only in-frame clones, not every one. The data show roughly 170,000 clones, over 85% seen once. The specimen was blood. The source is a young man in good health.

The chain carries TRBV2 and TRBJ2-7; D is perhaps TRBD2 (7 bases). This CDR3 spans 14 amino acids. Germline lookup yields CDR1 SNHLY and CDR2 FYNNEI. V was clipped by 7 bases and J by 2 bases, with 15 bases between them. CDR3 loop: CASILGGGPYEQYF. The CDR3 nucleotides are TGTGCCAGCATCCTAGGGGGGGGCCCCTACGAGCAGTACTTC.

V and J are TRBV5-1 and TRBJ1-4, with 8 bases fitting TRBD1. Trimming took 1 base from V and 8 from J; bases not matched to a gene: 7. CDR1 SGHRS and CDR2 YFSETQ come from the germline V gene. This CDR3 region has 15 residues. CDR3 sequence (DNA): TGCGCCAGCAGCTTGTCAGGGGGCGTAGGAGAAAAACTGTTTTTT. Its protein is CASSLSGGVGEKLFF.

The chain uses TRBV24-1 and TRBJ2-3; TRBD1 matches 10 bases. Trimming cost V 3 bases and J 3 bases; bases outside gene matches: 2. Germline V gene sequence: CDR1 KGHDR, CDR2 SFDVKD. There are 15 residues in the CDR3. The CDR3: CATSDPGQGTDTQYF. CDR3 DNA: TGTGCCACCAGTGATCCGGGACAGGGGACAGATACGCAGTATTTT.

CDR3 bases: TGCGCCAGCAGCCGGACTAGCGGGGGTTTCTACAATGAGCAGTTCTTC. Amino acids: CASSRTSGGFYNEQFF. The chain uses TRBV4-1 and TRBJ2-1; 13 bases agree with TRBD2. Germline trimming cut 4 bases from V and 3 bases from J; bases unmatched to any gene: 3. The CDR3 extends over 16 amino acids. Germline V gene lookup returns CDR1 MGHRA and CDR2 YSYEKL.

The chain links TRBV10-3 to TRBJ1-2, with D tentatively TRBD1 (6 bases). V lost 1 base and J 4 bases, leaving 10 bases between the germline ends. CDR1 and CDR2 (germline): ENHRY, SYGVKD. This CDR3 contains 14 residues. CDR3 sequence (DNA): TGTGCCATCAGTGAGTTTCAGGGGCCCTATGGCTACACCTTC. Protein product: CAISEFQGPYGYTF.

The J gene is TRBJ2-7, the V gene TRBV19, with a weak D call TRBD1 (6 bases). Trimming left V 5 bases short and J 1 base short, with 18 bases between. Germline V CDR1 and CDR2: LNHDA, SQIVND (reference sequence). This CDR3 comprises 16 residues. This chain's CDR3 is CASSPSPGQVSYEQYF. CDR3 bases: TGTGCCAGTAGTCCCTCCCCGGGACAAGTATCCTACGAGCAGTACTTC.

The rearrangement links TRBV6-5 to TRBJ1-2, with D possibly being TRBD1 (5 bases). CDR3 length: 14 amino acids. Germline loops: CDR1 MNHEY, CDR2 SVGAGI. Trimming cost V 5 bases and J 0 bases, with 10 bases left between them. The CDR3 sequence is CASSRDPANYGYTF. The DNA for the CDR3 is TGTGCCAGCAGTCGGGACCCAGCTAACTATGGCTACACCTTC.

This clone was recorded only once. The J gene is TRBJ1-1, the V gene TRBV4-2; perhaps TRBD1 as D (5 bases). V was shortened by 0 bases and J by 6 bases, with 14 bases between the two germline ends. This CDR3 comprises 15 residues. Germline CDR1 is LGHNA and CDR2 is YNFKEQ. CDR3 residues: CASSQDPGRAAEAFF. CDR3 DNA sequence: TGTGCCAGCAGCCAAGATCCAGGGCGGGCGGCTGAAGCTTTCTTT.

This chain links TRBV19 with TRBJ1-3, with unresolved D. From germline, CDR1 is LNHDA and CDR2 SQIVND (reference sequence). V lost 5 bases to trimming and J lost 0 bases, with 8 bases between them. The CDR3 is 14 residues long. CDR3 sequence (DNA): TGTGCCAGTAGTCCCCTTTCCTCTGGAAACACCATATATTTT. This codes for CASSPLSSGNTIYF.

The rearrangement links TRBV10-3 to TRBJ2-5; D is uncertain. With 3 bases removed from V and 0 bases from J, the gap between germline ends came to 11 bases. Germline V gene lookup returns CDR1 ENHRY and CDR2 SYGVKD. This CDR3 comprises 15 residues. The CDR3 nucleotides read TGTGCCATCAGTGACGGGCTGCAATACCAAGAGACCCAGTACTTC. It yields the protein CAISDGLQYQETQYF.

The genes are TRBV7-3 and TRBJ1-5; unclear D gene. Between the trimmed V and J ends, which lost 0 bases and 1 base, there was a span of 7 bases. CDR1 and CDR2 (germline): SGHTA, FQGTGA. The CDR3 sequence is 15 residues long. CDR3: CASSLTGGSNQPQHF. CDR3 DNA: TGTGCCAGCAGCTTAACGGGAGGAAGCAATCAGCCCCAGCATTTT.

In its sample, this clone was seen once. This rearrangement joins TRBV5-1 to TRBJ2-3, with 13 bases identical to TRBD2. The CDR3 contains 15 residues. The V gene's germline CDR1 is SGHRS and CDR2 YFSETQ. Unmatched junction bases numbered 0, after V lost 4 bases and J lost 1 base. The CDR3 region is CASSGTSGGTDTQYF. CDR3 nucleotide sequence: TGCGCCAGCAGCGGGACTAGCGGGGGCACAGATACGCAGTATTTT. Variable domain in full (rest from reference TRBV5-1 and TRBJ2-3): KAGVTQTPRYLIKTRGQQVTLSCSPISGHRSVSWYQQTPGQGLQFLFEYFSETQRNKGNFPGRFSGRQFSNSRSEMNVSTLELGDSALYLCASSGTSGGTDTQYFGPGTRLTVL.

This chain links TRBV6-5 with TRBJ2-7; 7 nucleotides match TRBD2. CDR1 and CDR2 (germline): MNHEY, SVGAGI. This CDR3 region has 16 residues. The V and J ends lost 0 bases and 5 bases, in that order; junction bases with no gene match: 10. The DNA of the CDR3 is TGTGCCAGCAGTTACTCCGGGACTAATCTTTCCCACGAGCAGTACTTC. As protein: CASSYSGTNLSHEQYF.

V is TRBV27 and J is TRBJ1-2; 7 bases align to TRBD1. Per germline, CDR1 MNHEY and CDR2 SMNVEV (reference sequence). There are 16 residues in the CDR3. Trimming cost V 5 bases and J 8 bases; bases outside gene matches: 17. CDR3 loop: CASSKYVTGNSRGYTF. CDR3 nucleotides: TGTGCCAGCAGTAAATATGTGACAGGGAATTCCCGCGGCTACACCTTC.

The chain uses TRBV14 and TRBJ1-1; the match to TRBD1 covers 11 bases. The CDR3 has 15 residues. Germline V lookup: CDR1 SGHDN, CDR2 FVKESK. The J segment lost 4 bases and the V segment lost 6 bases, leaving 7 bases of the junction unmatched. CDR3 nucleotide sequence: TGTGCCAGCAGGCCGGGACAGGGGGATGGCACTGAAGCTTTCTTT. Its protein product is CASRPGQGDGTEAFF.

The chain joins TRBV19 to TRBJ1-1; TRBD1 aligns across 8 bases. CDR3 length: 13 amino acids. The ends lost 3 bases at V and 7 bases at J; junction bases unmatched: 4. The germline V gene encodes CDR1 LNHDA and CDR2 SQIVND (reference sequence). CDR3 nucleotides: TGTGCCAGTAGTATTGTAGGACAGGGTGAAGCTTTCTTT. Its protein is CASSIVGQGEAFF.

This sequence joins TRBV19 and TRBJ1-5; tentatively, D is TRBD1 (5 bases). V was cut by 5 bases and J by 3 bases, with 17 bases left in between. The CDR3 is 16 residues long. CDR1 is LNHDA, CDR2 SQIVND, per germline (reference sequence). The CDR3 DNA reads TGTGCCAGTAGTGTTACGACTCAGGGTTACAATCAGCCCCAGCATTTT. Its protein product is CASSVTTQGYNQPQHF.

The rearrangement links TRBV7-2 to TRBJ2-5; D not resolved. The CDR3 extends over 13 amino acids. V lost 3 bases and J 3 bases, leaving 8 bases between the germline ends. The germline V gene encodes CDR1 SGHTA and CDR2 FQGNSA. Here the CDR3 reads CASSFNQEETQYF. The CDR3 DNA follows: TGTGCCAGCAGCTTCAATCAGGAAGAGACCCAGTACTTC.

The V and J genes are TRBV7-3 and TRBJ2-7; tentatively, D is TRBD1 or TRBD2 (5 bases each). The CDR3 totals 14 residues. V was shortened by 6 bases and J by 6 bases, with 18 bases between the two germline ends. Germline V CDR1 and CDR2: SGHTA, FQGTGA. The CDR3 DNA follows: TGTGCCAGCAGTTTAGGGACGGGTTTAGGCGAGCAGTACTTC. This encodes CASSLGTGLGEQYF. Based on the CDR3 plus reference TRBV7-3 and TRBJ2-7, the full variable domain is GAGVSQTPSNKVTEKGKYVELRCDPISGHTALYWYRQSLGQGPEFLIYFQGTGAADDSGLPNDRFFAVRPEGSVSTLKIQRTERGDSAVYLCASSLGTGLGEQYFGPGTRLTVT.

A few counts support this clone. V is TRBV2 and J is TRBJ2-3; the D gene is possibly TRBD2 (5 bases). Trimming took 8 bases from V and 1 from J, leaving 16 bases between them. This CDR3 spans 15 amino acids. Per the germline V gene, CDR1 is SNHLY and CDR2 is FYNNEI. CDR3 amino acids: CASVKSTGGTDTQYF. DNA of the CDR3: TGTGCCAGCGTTAAATCGACCGGGGGCACAGATACGCAGTATTTT. The whole variable domain, remainder taken from reference TRBV2 and TRBJ2-3, is EPEVTQTPSHQVTQMGQEVILRCVPISNHLYFYWYRQILGQKVEFLVSFYNNEISEKSEIFDDQFSVERPDGSNFTLKIRSTKLEDSAMYFCASVKSTGGTDTQYFGPGTRLTVL.

V usage is TRBV30 and J usage is TRBJ2-3; 8 bases are shared with TRBD1. In germline, CDR1 is GTSNPN, CDR2 SVGIG (reference sequence). The CDR3 spans 13 residues. Losses at the gene ends were 4 bases for V and 4 bases for J; bases not matched to a gene: 4. The CDR3 DNA reads as TGTGCCTGGAACATACAGGGGGCAGATACGCAGTATTTT. It specifies CAWNIQGADTQYF. The full variable domain, completed using reference TRBV30 and TRBJ2-3, is SQTIHQWPATLVQPVGSPLSLECTVEGTSNPNLYWYRQAAGRGLQLLFYSVGIGQISSEVPQNLSASRPQDRQFILSSKKLLLSDSGFYLCAWNIQGADTQYFGPGTRLTVL.

Details on this clone: The limits of the CDR3 on the DNA are not certain, so only TCRdb's listed CDR3 is given. The chain carries TRBV19 and TRBJ1-5; TRBD1, as called in the table, went unchecked against the DNA. The CDR3 spans 14 amino acids, including both terminal residues. Germline CDR1 is LNHDA and CDR2 is SQIVND (reference sequence). CDR3 protein: CASSINPSVAAQHF.

The CDR3 region has the DNA TGTGCCAGTCGTGTACGGGCTCTTGGGGACTATGGCTACACCTTC. This encodes CASRVRALGDYGYTF. This chain joins TRBV19 and TRBJ1-2, with no clear D. Per the germline V gene, CDR1 is LNHDA and CDR2 is SQIVND (reference sequence). The CDR3 is made up of 15 amino acids. The V end lost 8 bases, the J end lost 3 bases, and 19 bases lay between the germline ends.

As regards this clone: An end of the junction differs from the germline gene, which may be a read error. Other DNA sequences in the sample encode the same CDR3. The chain has TRBV5-4 and TRBJ2-7; D is tentatively TRBD1 or TRBD2 (5 bases each). The CDR3 runs to 13 residues. Germline CDR1 SGHNT, CDR2 YYREEE (reference sequence). The CDR3 loop reads CASSLGDLYEQYF. CDR3 nucleotides: TGTGCCAGCAGCTTGGGGGACCTCTACGAGCAGTACTTT.

The chain combines TRBV7-7 with TRBJ2-5; TRBD1 matches 9 bases. Germline lookup yields CDR1 SSHAT and CDR2 FNYEAQ (reference sequence). The CDR3 sequence is 15 residues long. J was trimmed by 0 bases and V by 4 bases; bases with no gene match: 3. CDR3 coding DNA: TGTGCCAGCAGCTCGACAGGGGGAAACCAAGAGACCCAGTACTTC. The encoded protein is CASSSTGGNQETQYF.

This rearrangement joins TRBV5-1 to TRBJ2-7; tentatively, D is TRBD2 (6 bases). The CDR3 is made up of 13 amino acids. Germline V gene sequence: CDR1 SGHRS, CDR2 YFSETQ. V was cut by 3 bases and J by 4 bases, with 11 bases left in between. The CDR3 protein is CASSWRVYYEQYF. The CDR3 DNA sequence: TGCGCCAGCAGCTGGAGGGTCTATTACGAGCAGTACTTC.